This T cell receptor (beta chain) came from a study of Graves' ophthalmopathy and Graves' hyperthyroidism. RNA transcripts provided the template for amplifying TCR beta CDR3 regions. Following a first-round RT-PCR that used HTBI primers, a second-round multiplex PCR was carried out. One entry per CDR3 protein, called by TCRdb with MiXCR from the multiplex PCR reads. The sample gives around 600,000 distinct CDR3 sequences, approximately 39% of which show up once; more than 3% is in the top ten. Germline values: CDR1 WSHSY, CDR2 SAAADI. The CDR3 loop spans 16 amino acids. Trimming pared 2 bases from V and 0 bases from J, leaving 8 bases between. Patients with other autoimmune diseases, uncontrolled infections, pregnancy or lactation were excluded. Reliance was placed on clinical symptoms, serum thyroxine, TRAb, thyroid ultrasound and orbital computed tomography for diagnosis.

This receptor was taken from an adult man with Graves' ophthalmopathy. The rearrangement joins TRBV10-2 to TRBJ2-6; D gene ambiguous. Sequencing was performed on peripheral blood. Written as DNA, the CDR3 is TGCGCCAGCAGTGAGGGTAGTACCTCTGGGGCCAACGTCCTGACTTTC. As protein: CASSEGSTSGANVLTF.